The present T cell receptor (beta chain) was sequenced within a study of blood T cell repertoires in COVID-19. Study background: Sample material is recorded as cDNA or gDNA derived from T cells, B-cell-depleted T cells, or PBMCs.

V was trimmed by 3 bases and J by 0 bases, leaving 11 bases between them. Germline CDR1 reads KGHDR; CDR2 reads SFDVKD. This CDR3 contains 15 residues. The participants were between about 18 and 89 years old and came from roughly 25 US areas. Using immunoSEQ multiplex PCR, the repertoire was profiled, and TCRdb retains in-frame clones only, with some absent. The data show 400,000 or so clones, with 88% seen just once and more than 2% held by the top ten. The V and J genes are TRBV24-1 and TRBJ2-7; D is undetermined. Source material: PBMCs or T cells enriched from blood (not recorded which). The TCR originated in a woman aged 40 to 55 with acute COVID-19. The CDR3 here is CATSDQADSSYEQYF. In DNA, the CDR3 is TGTGCCACCAGTGATCAGGCCGATAGCTCCTACGAGCAGTACTTC.